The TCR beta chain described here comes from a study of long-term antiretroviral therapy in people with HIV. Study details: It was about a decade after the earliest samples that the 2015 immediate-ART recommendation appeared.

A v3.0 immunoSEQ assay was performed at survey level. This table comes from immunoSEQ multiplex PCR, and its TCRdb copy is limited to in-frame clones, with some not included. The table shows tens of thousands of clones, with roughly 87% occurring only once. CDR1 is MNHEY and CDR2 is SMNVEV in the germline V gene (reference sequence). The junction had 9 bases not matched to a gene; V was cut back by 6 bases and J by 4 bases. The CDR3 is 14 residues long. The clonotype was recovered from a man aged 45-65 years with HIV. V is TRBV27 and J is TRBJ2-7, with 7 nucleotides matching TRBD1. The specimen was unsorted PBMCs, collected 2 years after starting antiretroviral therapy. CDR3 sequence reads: CASRASGTAYEQYF. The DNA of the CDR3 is TGTGCCAGCAGGGCTTCTGGGACAGCTTACGAGCAGTACTTC.